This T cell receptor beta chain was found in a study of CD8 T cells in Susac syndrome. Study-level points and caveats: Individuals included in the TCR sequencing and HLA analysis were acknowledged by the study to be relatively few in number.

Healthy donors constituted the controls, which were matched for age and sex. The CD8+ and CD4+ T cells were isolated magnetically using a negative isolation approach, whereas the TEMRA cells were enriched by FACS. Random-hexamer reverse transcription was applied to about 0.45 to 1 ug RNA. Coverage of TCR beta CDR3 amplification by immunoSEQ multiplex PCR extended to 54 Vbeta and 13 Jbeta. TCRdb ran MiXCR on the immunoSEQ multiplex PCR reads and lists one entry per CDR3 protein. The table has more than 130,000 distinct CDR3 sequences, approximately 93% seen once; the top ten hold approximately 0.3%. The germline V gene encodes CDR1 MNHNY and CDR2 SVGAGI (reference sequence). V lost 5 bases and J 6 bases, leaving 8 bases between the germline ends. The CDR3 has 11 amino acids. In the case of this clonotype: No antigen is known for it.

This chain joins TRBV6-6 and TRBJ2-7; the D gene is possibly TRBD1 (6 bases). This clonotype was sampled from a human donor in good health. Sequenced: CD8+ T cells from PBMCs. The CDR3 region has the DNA TGTGCCAGCAGTAACAGGGTCGAGCAGTACTTC. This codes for CASSNRVEQYF.